The clone carrying this T cell receptor beta chain was detected a few times. The antigen is not known. Unique molecular identifiers tagged individual cDNA molecules. TCRdb re-called the 5' RACE reads with MiXCR, one entry per CDR3 protein. The sample holds around 53,000 distinct CDR3 sequences, roughly 12% seen once. These data originate in a study of early T cells in non-severe SARS-CoV-2 infection. At the level of the study: RNA in bulk from unsorted whole blood was sequenced, and chains were unpaired. General study results and limits: Reliance on VDJdb matching favored anti-spike CD8 responses; private and CD4 specificities were missed.

Germline V gene lookup returns CDR1 SEHNR and CDR2 FQNEAQ (reference sequence). V dropped 5 bases and J dropped 6 bases, with 14 bases sitting between them. The CDR3 consists of 13 residues. The clonotype was recovered from an adult who was a healthcare worker with PCR-confirmed SARS-CoV-2 infection or an uninfected control (not recorded which). Here the sequenced sample was whole blood, taken at baseline. The rearrangement uses TRBV7-9 and TRBJ2-7, with D perhaps TRBD2 (5 bases). The CDR3 is CASSAGPASEQYF. CDR3 nucleotide sequence: TGTGCCAGCAGCGCGGGCCCAGCGTCCGAGCAGTACTTC.